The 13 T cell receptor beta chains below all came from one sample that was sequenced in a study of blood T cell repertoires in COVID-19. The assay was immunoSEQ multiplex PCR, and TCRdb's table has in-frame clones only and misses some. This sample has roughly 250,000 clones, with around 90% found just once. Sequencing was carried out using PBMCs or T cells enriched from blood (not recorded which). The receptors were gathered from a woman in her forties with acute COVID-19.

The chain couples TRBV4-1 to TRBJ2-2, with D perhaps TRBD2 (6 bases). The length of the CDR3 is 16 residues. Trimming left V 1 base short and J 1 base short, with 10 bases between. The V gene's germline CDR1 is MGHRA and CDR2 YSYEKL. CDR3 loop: CASSQVGLMNTGELFF. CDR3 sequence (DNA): TGCGCCAGCAGCCAAGTGGGACTCATGAACACCGGGGAGCTGTTTTTT.

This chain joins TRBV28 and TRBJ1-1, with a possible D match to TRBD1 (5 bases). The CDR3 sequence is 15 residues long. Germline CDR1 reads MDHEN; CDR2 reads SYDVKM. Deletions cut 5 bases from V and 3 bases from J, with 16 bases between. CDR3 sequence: CASSTPGSGDTEAFF. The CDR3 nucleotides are TGTGCCAGCAGTACTCCAGGGTCGGGGGACACTGAAGCTTTCTTT.

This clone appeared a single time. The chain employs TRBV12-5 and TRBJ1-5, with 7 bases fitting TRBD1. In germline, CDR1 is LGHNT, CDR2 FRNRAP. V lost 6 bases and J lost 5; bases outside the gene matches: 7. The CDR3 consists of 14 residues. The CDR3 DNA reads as TGTGCTAGTGGCTCGGACAGGTGGGATCAGCCCCAGCATTTT. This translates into CASGSDRWDQPQHF. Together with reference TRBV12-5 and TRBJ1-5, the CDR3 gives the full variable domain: DARVTQTPRHKVTEMGQEVTMRCQPILGHNTVFWYRQTMMQGLELLAYFRNRAPLDDSGMPKDRFSAEMPDATLATLKIQPSEPRDSAVYFCASGSDRWDQPQHFGDGTRLSIL.

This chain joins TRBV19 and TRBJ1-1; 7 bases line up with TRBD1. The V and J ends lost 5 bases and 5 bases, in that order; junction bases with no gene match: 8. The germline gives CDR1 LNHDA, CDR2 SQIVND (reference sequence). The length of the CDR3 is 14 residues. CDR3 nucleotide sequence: TGTGCCAGTAGTCTAGGACAGGTTGGTACTGAAGCTTTCTTT. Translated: CASSLGQVGTEAFF.

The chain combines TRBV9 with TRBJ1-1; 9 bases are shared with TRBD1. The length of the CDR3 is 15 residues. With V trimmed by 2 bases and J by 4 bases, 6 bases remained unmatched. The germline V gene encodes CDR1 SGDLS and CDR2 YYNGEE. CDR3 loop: CASSVGQGPSTEAFF. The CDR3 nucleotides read TGTGCCAGCAGCGTCGGACAGGGGCCTAGCACTGAAGCTTTCTTT.

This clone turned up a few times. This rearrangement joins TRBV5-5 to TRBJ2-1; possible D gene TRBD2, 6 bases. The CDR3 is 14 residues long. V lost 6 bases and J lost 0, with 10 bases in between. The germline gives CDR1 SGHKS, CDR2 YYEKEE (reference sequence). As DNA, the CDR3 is TGTGCCAGCACATTGGGGGGCTCCTACAATGAGCAGTTCTTC. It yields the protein CASTLGGSYNEQFF.

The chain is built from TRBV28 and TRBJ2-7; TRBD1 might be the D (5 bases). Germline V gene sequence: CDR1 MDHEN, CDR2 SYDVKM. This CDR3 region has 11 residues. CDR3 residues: CASSLGPSWTV. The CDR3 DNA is TGTGCCAGCAGTTTGGGGCCCTCATGGACCGTC.

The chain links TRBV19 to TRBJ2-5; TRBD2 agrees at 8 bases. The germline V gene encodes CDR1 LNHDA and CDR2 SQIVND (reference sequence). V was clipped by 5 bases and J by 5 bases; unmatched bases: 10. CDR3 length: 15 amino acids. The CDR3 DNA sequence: TGTGCCAGTAGTGTCGGGGGGGGCCGTCGGGAGACCCAGTACTTC. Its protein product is CASSVGGGRRETQYF.

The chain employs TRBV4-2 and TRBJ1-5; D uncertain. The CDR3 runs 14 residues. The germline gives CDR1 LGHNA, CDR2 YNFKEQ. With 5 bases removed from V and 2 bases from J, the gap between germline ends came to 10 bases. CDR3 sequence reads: CASSERVGNQPQHF. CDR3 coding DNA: TGTGCCAGCAGCGAGAGGGTGGGCAATCAGCCCCAGCATTTT.

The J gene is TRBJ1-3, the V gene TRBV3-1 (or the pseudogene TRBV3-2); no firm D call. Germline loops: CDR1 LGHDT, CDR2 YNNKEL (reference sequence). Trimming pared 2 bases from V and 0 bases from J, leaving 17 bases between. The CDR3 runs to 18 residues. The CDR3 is CASSQFTSRMLSGNTIYF. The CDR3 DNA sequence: TGTGCCAGCAGCCAATTCACATCTAGGATGCTCTCTGGAAACACCATATATTTT.

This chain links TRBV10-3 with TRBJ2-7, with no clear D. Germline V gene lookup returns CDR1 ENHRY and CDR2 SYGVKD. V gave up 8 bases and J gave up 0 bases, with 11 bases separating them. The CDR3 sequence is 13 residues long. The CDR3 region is CAILNPNSYEQYF. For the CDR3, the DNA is TGTGCCATCTTAAATCCTAACTCCTACGAGCAGTACTTC.

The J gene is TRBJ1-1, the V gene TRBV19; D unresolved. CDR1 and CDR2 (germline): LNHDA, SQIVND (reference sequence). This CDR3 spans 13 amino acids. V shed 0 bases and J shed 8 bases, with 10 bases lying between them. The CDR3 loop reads CASSIDGVGEAFF. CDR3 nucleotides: TGTGCCAGTAGTATAGACGGGGTCGGAGAAGCTTTCTTT.

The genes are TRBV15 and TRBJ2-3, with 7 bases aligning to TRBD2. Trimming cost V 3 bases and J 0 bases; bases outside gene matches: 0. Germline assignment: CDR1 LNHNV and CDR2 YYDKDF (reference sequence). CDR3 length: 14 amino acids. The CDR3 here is CATSRGGSTDTQYF. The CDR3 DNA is TGTGCCACCAGCAGGGGGGGGAGCACAGATACGCAGTATTTT.